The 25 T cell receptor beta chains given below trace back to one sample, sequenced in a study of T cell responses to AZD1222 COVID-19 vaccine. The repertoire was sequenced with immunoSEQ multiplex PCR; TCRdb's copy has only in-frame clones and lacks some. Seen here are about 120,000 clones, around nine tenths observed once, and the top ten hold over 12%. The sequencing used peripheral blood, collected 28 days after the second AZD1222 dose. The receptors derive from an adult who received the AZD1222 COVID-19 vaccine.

The DNA of the CDR3 is TGTGCCAGCAGCGTAGGGACTAGCGGGGGCCATTCCTACGAGCAGTACTTC. Protein sequence: CASSVGTSGGHSYEQYF. This sequence joins TRBV9 and TRBJ2-7; 13 positions agree with TRBD2. Germline V CDR1 and CDR2: SGDLS, YYNGEE. The CDR3 runs to 17 residues. V dropped 0 bases and J dropped 1; count of bases not matched to a gene: 4.

CDR3 sequence (DNA): TGTGCCAGCAGTGAACAAGGGACAGGGAGTTCACCCCTCCACTTT. The encoded protein is CASSEQGTGSSPLHF. The chain is built from TRBV2 and TRBJ1-6; 9 nucleotides line up with TRBD1. Trimming removed 2 bases from V and 9 bases from J; junction bases left unmatched: 5. The CDR3 extends over 15 amino acids. Germline V CDR1 and CDR2: SNHLY, FYNNEI.

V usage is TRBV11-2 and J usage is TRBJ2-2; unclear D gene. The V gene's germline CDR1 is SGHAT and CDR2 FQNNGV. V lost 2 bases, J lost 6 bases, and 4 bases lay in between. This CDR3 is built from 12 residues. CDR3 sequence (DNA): TGTGCCAGCAGCTTAACGTCCGGGGAGCTGTTTTTT. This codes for CASSLTSGELFF.

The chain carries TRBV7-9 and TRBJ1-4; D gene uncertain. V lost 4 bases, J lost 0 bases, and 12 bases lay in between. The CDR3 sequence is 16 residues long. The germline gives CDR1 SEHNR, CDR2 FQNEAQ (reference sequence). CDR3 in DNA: TGTGCCAGCAGCTCCACCACTACATCAACTAATGAAAAACTGTTTTTT. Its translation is CASSSTTTSTNEKLFF.

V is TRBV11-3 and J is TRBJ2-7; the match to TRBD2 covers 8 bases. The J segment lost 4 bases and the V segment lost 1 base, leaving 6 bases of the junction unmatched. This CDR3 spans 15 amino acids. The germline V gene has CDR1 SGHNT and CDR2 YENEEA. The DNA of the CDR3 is TGTGCCAGCAGCTTAGGTGGCGGGGGGATGTACGAGCAGTACTTC. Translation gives CASSLGGGGMYEQYF.

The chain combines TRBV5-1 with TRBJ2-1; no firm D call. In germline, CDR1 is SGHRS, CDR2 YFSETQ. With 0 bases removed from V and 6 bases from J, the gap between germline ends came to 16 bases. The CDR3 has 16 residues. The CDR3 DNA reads TGCGCCAGCAGCTTGGCTGGAGTCCCTACCGGCAATGAGCAGTTCTTC. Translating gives CASSLAGVPTGNEQFF.

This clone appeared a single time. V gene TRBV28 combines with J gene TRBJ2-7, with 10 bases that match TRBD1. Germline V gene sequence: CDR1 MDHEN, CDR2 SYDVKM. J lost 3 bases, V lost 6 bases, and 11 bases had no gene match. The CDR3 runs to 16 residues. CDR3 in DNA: TGTGCCAGCAGCCCGCAACCGGGACAGGGGCTCTACGAGCAGTACTTC. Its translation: CASSPQPGQGLYEQYF.

The CDR3 DNA reads as TGTGCCAGCAGTTTCAACGGGAACACTGAAGCTTTCTTT. Protein sequence: CASSFNGNTEAFF. This chain joins TRBV12-3 or TRBV12-4 and TRBJ1-1; unclear D gene. This CDR3 contains 13 residues. The ends were cut back, 3 bases at V and 1 base at J, with 6 bases in the middle.

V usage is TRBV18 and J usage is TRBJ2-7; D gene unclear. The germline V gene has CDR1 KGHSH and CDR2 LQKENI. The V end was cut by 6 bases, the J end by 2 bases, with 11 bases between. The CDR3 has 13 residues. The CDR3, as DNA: TGTGCCAGCTCTACGTCGGAAACCTACGAGCAGTACTTC. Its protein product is CASSTSETYEQYF.

The CDR3 reads CASSITLAGGPGQETQYF. CDR3 sequence (DNA): TGTGCCAGTAGTATAACGCTAGCGGGAGGGCCGGGACAAGAGACCCAGTACTTC. The rearrangement joins TRBV19 to TRBJ2-5; 12 bases match TRBD2. V dropped 2 bases and J dropped 2; count of bases not matched to a gene: 9. The CDR3 covers 18 residues. The germline gives CDR1 LNHDA, CDR2 SQIVND (reference sequence). Variable domain in full (rest from reference TRBV19 and TRBJ2-5): DGGITQSPKYLFRKEGQNVTLSCEQNLNHDAMYWYRQDPGQGLRLIYYSQIVNDFQKGDIAEGYSVSREKKESFPLTVTSAQKNPTAFYLCASSITLAGGPGQETQYFGPGTRLLVL.

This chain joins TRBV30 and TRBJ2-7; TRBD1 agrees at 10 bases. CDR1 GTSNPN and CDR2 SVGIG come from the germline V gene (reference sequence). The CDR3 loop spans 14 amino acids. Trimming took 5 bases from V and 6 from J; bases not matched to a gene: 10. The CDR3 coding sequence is TGTGCCTGGTGCCGCGGGACAGGGGCTGTCGAGCAGTACTTC. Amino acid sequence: CAWCRGTGAVEQYF.

The CDR3 reads CASSLERGGPDTQYF. CDR3 DNA sequence: TGCGCCAGCAGCTTGGAGCGGGGGGGCCCAGATACGCAGTATTTT. This chain links TRBV5-1 with TRBJ2-3, with 10 bases matching TRBD2. CDR1 is SGHRS and CDR2 is YFSETQ in the germline V gene. With V trimmed by 0 bases and J by 4 bases, 2 bases remained unmatched. The CDR3 extends over 15 amino acids.

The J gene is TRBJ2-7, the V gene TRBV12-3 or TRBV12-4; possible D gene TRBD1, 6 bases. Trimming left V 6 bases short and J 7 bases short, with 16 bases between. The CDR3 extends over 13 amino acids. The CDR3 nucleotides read TGTGCCAGCAGCCTTAACAGGGACCTGGAGCAGTACTTC. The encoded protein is CASSLNRDLEQYF.

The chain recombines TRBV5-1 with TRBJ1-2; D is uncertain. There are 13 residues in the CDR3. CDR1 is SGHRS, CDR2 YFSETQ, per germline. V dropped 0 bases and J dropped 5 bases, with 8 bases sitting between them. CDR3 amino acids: CASSLGERYGYTF. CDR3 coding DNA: TGCGCCAGCAGCTTGGGGGAGCGGTATGGCTACACCTTC. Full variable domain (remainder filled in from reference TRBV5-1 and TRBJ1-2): KAGVTQTPRYLIKTRGQQVTLSCSPISGHRSVSWYQQTPGQGLQFLFEYFSETQRNKGNFPGRFSGRQFSNSRSEMNVSTLELGDSALYLCASSLGERYGYTFGSGTRLTVV.

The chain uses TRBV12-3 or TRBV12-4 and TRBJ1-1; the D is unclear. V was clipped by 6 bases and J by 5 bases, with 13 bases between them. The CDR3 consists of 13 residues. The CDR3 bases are TGTGCCAGCAGACGCCACGGTGAAACTGAAGCTTTCTTT. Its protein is CASRRHGETEAFF.

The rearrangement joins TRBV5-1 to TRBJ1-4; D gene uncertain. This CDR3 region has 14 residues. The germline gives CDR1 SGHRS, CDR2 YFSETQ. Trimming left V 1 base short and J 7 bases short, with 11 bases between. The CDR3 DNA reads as TGCGCCAGCAGCTTGTCCTCGGGTGGTGAAAAACTGTTTTTT. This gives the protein CASSLSSGGEKLFF.

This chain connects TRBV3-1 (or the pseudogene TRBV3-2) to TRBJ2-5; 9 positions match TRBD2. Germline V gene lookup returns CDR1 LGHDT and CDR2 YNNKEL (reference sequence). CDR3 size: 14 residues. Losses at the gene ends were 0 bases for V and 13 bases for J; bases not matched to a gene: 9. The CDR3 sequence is CASSQDPSTSGRYF. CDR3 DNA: TGTGCCAGCAGCCAAGATCCGTCGACTAGCGGAAGGTACTTC.

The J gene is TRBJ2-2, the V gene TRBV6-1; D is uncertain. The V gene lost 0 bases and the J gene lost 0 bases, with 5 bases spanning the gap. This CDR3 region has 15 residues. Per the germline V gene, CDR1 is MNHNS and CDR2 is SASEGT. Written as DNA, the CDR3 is TGTGCCAGCAGTGAAGCTTTAACGAACACCGGGGAGCTGTTTTTT. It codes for CASSEALTNTGELFF.

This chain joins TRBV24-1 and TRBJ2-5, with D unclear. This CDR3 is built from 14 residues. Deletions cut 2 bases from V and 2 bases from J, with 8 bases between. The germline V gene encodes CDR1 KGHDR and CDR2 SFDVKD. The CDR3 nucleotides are TGTGCCACCAGTGATTCCGGAAAACAAGAGACCCAGTACTTC. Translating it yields CATSDSGKQETQYF.

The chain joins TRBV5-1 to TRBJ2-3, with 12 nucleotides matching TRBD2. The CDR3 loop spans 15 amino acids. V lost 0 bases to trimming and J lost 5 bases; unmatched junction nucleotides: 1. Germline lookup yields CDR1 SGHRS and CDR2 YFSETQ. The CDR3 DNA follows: TGCGCCAGCAGCTTGGGACTAGCGGGAGTAGATACGCAGTATTTT. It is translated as CASSLGLAGVDTQYF.

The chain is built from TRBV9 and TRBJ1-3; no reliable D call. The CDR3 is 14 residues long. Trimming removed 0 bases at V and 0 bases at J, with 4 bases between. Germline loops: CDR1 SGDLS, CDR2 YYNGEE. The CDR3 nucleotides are TGTGCCAGCAGCGTAGGTGACTCTGGAAACACCATATATTTT. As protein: CASSVGDSGNTIYF.

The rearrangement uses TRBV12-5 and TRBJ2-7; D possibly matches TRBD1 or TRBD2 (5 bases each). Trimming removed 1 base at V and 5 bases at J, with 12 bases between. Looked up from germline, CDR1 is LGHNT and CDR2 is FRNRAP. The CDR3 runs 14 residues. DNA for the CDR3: TGTGCTAGTGGTTTGGGGCAGGGAGTAGACGAGCAGTACTTC. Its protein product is CASGLGQGVDEQYF.

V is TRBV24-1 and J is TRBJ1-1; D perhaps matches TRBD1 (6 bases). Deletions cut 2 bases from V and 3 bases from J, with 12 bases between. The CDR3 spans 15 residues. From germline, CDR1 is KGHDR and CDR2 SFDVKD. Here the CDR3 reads CATSDSLSGDTEAFF. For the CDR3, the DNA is TGTGCCACCAGTGATTCCCTGTCAGGGGACACTGAAGCTTTCTTT.

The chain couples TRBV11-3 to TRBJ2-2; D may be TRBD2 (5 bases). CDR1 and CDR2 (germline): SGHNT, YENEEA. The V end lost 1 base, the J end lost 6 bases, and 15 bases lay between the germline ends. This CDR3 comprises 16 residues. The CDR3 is CASSLGWARGSGELFF. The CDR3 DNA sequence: TGTGCCAGCAGCTTAGGCTGGGCTAGAGGGTCCGGGGAGCTGTTTTTT.

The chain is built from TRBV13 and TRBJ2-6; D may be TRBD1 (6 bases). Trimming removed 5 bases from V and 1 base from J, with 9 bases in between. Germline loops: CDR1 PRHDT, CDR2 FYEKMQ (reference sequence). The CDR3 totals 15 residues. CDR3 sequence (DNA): TGTGCCAGCAGCACCAGGGGTTCTGGGGCCAACGTCCTGACTTTC. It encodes CASSTRGSGANVLTF.